The rows below give T cell receptor beta chains drawn from one sample of a study of blood T cell repertoires in COVID-19. Measured with immunoSEQ multiplex PCR; TCRdb has only the in-frame clones, and not every one. Among fewer than 200,000 clones listed, around nine tenths were seen once. Material: peripheral blood. The receptors originated from a man between 35 and 55 years old with active or convalescent COVID-19. Each CDR3 is given without its conserved first and last residue. A D gene is named only where the DNA matches it firmly.

d_gene: NA
v_gene: TRBV18
CDR3aa: ASSPEGPNNYGYT

d_gene: TRBD1
v_gene: TRBV14
CDR3aa: ASSRGTGGSDVAKNIQY

d_gene: NA
v_gene: TRBV6-2/TRBV6-3
CDR3aa: ASSSGRGPQVGKNIQY

d_gene: TRBD2
v_gene: TRBV6-4
CDR3aa: ASSPSGNEQF

d_gene: NA
v_gene: TRBV24-1
CDR3aa: ATSRDTDTEAF

d_gene: TRBD2
v_gene: TRBV5-6
CDR3aa: ASSPGLAGDQETQY

d_gene: NA
v_gene: TRBV5-1
CDR3aa: ASSIPWGMNTGELF

d_gene: NA
v_gene: TRBV18
CDR3aa: ASSPLGGEKLF

d_gene: TRBD1
v_gene: TRBV19
CDR3aa: ASRPTGVSYNEQF

d_gene: TRBD1
v_gene: TRBV5-1
CDR3aa: ASTAGGTGGNEQF

d_gene: TRBD2
v_gene: TRBV5-1
CDR3aa: ASSYRLAGGAGELF

d_gene: NA
v_gene: TRBV5-5
CDR3aa: ASSLEVQGPYGYT

d_gene: NA
v_gene: TRBV12-5
CDR3aa: ASGPSGRGYGYT

d_gene: NA
v_gene: TRBV5-1
CDR3aa: ASSLGGPYEQY

d_gene: NA
v_gene: TRBV5-1
CDR3aa: ASSPGPIIKGEQF

d_gene: NA
v_gene: TRBV18
CDR3aa: ASSPRDFYLSDYGYT

d_gene: TRBD2
v_gene: TRBV27
CDR3aa: ASTPGGLAGFYEQY

d_gene: TRBD1
v_gene: TRBV4-1
CDR3aa: ASSQGHGQGAYEKLF

d_gene: NA
v_gene: TRBV9
CDR3aa: ASSAELDNEQF

d_gene: NA
v_gene: TRBV5-8
CDR3aa: ASSFPGSYEQY

d_gene: NA
v_gene: TRBV5-4
CDR3aa: ASSPSAGAHNEQF

d_gene: NA
v_gene: TRBV28
CDR3aa: ASSRGSEKLF

d_gene: NA
v_gene: TRBV7-2
CDR3aa: ASSFREGNYGYT

d_gene: TRBD1
v_gene: TRBV28
CDR3aa: ASSRRQGAREKLF

d_gene: TRBD1
v_gene: TRBV7-9
CDR3aa: ASSPPGQGGFVYGYT

d_gene: TRBD1
v_gene: TRBV27
CDR3aa: ASSYGTGDITGELF

d_gene: NA
v_gene: TRBV18
CDR3aa: ASSPQENTEAF

d_gene: NA
v_gene: TRBV28
CDR3aa: ASSTPGRYGYT

d_gene: NA
v_gene: TRBV19
CDR3aa: ASSRGQKETQY

d_gene: NA
v_gene: TRBV14
CDR3aa: ASSQVTESGNTIY

d_gene: NA
v_gene: TRBV19
CDR3aa: ASSIESSYNSPLH

d_gene: TRBD2
v_gene: TRBV5-1
CDR3aa: ASSSGLAGGRDTQY

d_gene: TRBD1
v_gene: TRBV24-1
CDR3aa: ATSDPRTGLEGYT

d_gene: NA
v_gene: TRBV28
CDR3aa: ASRNGQRSSSPLH

d_gene: TRBD2
v_gene: TRBV6-4
CDR3aa: ASSGTSGGNEQF

d_gene: NA
v_gene: TRBV7-2
CDR3aa: ASSSAGRSTEAF

d_gene: NA
v_gene: TRBV5-1
CDR3aa: ASSLGQYYMNTEAF

d_gene: TRBD1
v_gene: TRBV25-1
CDR3aa: ASRTTGTSDTQY

d_gene: TRBD1
v_gene: TRBV18
CDR3aa: ASSPSTGENTIY

d_gene: NA
v_gene: TRBV12-3/TRBV12-4
CDR3aa: ASSFWGGYGYT

d_gene: NA
v_gene: TRBV25-1
CDR3aa: ASRVNGGYEQY

d_gene: TRBD1
v_gene: TRBV18
CDR3aa: ASSPQGAHGYT

d_gene: TRBD2
v_gene: TRBV5-4
CDR3aa: ASSLWDYPGELF

d_gene: TRBD2
v_gene: TRBV2
CDR3aa: ASSELGGTSGPNTGELF

d_gene: NA
v_gene: TRBV6-5
CDR3aa: ASTFRGGSYNEQF

d_gene: TRBD2
v_gene: TRBV3-1/TRBV3-2
CDR3aa: ASSQGPSGLRNTQY

d_gene: NA
v_gene: TRBV15
CDR3aa: ATSRDRVLEQY

d_gene: TRBD1
v_gene: TRBV6-2/TRBV6-3
CDR3aa: ASSYVEGTVSNQPQH

d_gene: NA
v_gene: TRBV10-3
CDR3aa: AISRGAEKLF

d_gene: NA
v_gene: TRBV30
CDR3aa: AWSVKGGLDYEQY

d_gene: TRBD1
v_gene: TRBV4-3
CDR3aa: ASSQGGQGNTEAF